These 20 T cell receptor beta chains came from one sample sequenced in a study of long-term antiretroviral therapy in people with HIV. Runs used v3.0 of the immunoSEQ assay and were done at survey level. Data came from immunoSEQ multiplex PCR; TCRdb stores just in-frame clones and leaves some out. The table has approximately 7,900 clones, over 70% seen once. Sequenced here: unsorted PBMCs, sampled 0.1 years after starting antiretroviral therapy. These receptors were collected from a man in his forties or fifties with HIV.

The V call is TRBV9, the J call TRBJ2-3, with D unclear. The germline gives CDR1 SGDLS, CDR2 YYNGEE. V was pared by 0 bases and J by 0 bases, with 11 bases between. The CDR3 has 16 amino acids. CDR3 amino acids: CASSVEAWVSTDTQYF. The CDR3 nucleotides read TGTGCCAGCAGCGTAGAGGCCTGGGTGAGCACAGATACGCAGTATTTT. The whole variable domain, remainder taken from reference TRBV9 and TRBJ2-3, is DSGVTQTPKHLITATGQRVTLRCSPRSGDLSVYWYQQSLDQGLQFLIQYYNGEERAKGNILERFSAQQFPDLHSELNLSSLELGDSALYFCASSVEAWVSTDTQYFGPGTRLTVL.

The rearrangement joins TRBV27 to TRBJ2-1; TRBD2 aligns across 9 bases. Germline V CDR1 and CDR2: MNHEY, SMNVEV (reference sequence). V shed 5 bases and J 4 bases; nucleotides not matched to a gene: 9. The CDR3 has 16 residues. The CDR3 DNA sequence: TGTGCCAGCAGTCTCATCGGCGGGGGGGCTTACAATGAGCAGTTCTTC. Its protein is CASSLIGGGAYNEQFF.

The rearrangement links TRBV19 to TRBJ2-2; D possibly corresponds to TRBD2 (6 bases). CDR3 length: 16 residues. V lost 5 bases to trimming and J lost 0 bases, with 13 bases between them. Germline CDR1 reads LNHDA; CDR2 reads SQIVND (reference sequence). CDR3 residues: CASSANSGSNTGELFF. The CDR3 DNA follows: TGTGCCAGTAGTGCCAATAGCGGATCGAACACCGGGGAGCTGTTTTTT.

This clone was observed a single time. The chain has TRBV25-1 and TRBJ1-1; 7 nucleotides align to TRBD1. The V gene's germline CDR1 is MGHDK and CDR2 SYGVNS. The ends lost 4 bases at V and 9 bases at J; junction bases unmatched: 11. The CDR3 consists of 14 residues. The CDR3 spells CASSVNLLGQQAFF. CDR3 sequence (DNA): TGTGCCAGCAGTGTTAACCTTCTGGGACAGCAAGCTTTCTTT.

The chain employs TRBV30 and TRBJ2-3; D unresolved. CDR3 length: 13 amino acids. The ends were cut back, 4 bases at V and 4 bases at J, with 12 bases in the middle. CDR1 is GTSNPN and CDR2 is SVGIG in the germline V gene (reference sequence). Here the CDR3 reads CAWTVDGPDTQYF. For the CDR3, the DNA is TGTGCCTGGACCGTGGACGGGCCAGATACGCAGTATTTT.

The V gene is TRBV11-2, the J gene TRBJ2-1; D not resolved. Germline values: CDR1 SGHAT, CDR2 FQNNGV. The CDR3 has 12 amino acids. V lost 0 bases and J 8 bases, leaving 5 bases between the germline ends. The CDR3 DNA is TGTGCCAGCAGCTTAGAGGGCTATGAGCAGTTCTTC. The encoded protein is CASSLEGYEQFF.

This chain uses TRBV4-1 with TRBJ2-2; 7 bases match TRBD2. After removal of 4 bases from V and 4 bases from J, the junction contained 15 bases not matched to a gene. CDR1 is MGHRA and CDR2 is YSYEKL in the germline V gene. The CDR3 extends over 18 amino acids. This chain's CDR3 is CASSLIADRRGFTGELFF. CDR3 nucleotide sequence: TGCGCCAGCAGCCTGATAGCCGATAGGCGGGGGTTCACCGGGGAGCTGTTTTTT.

The chain uses TRBV6-5 and TRBJ2-3; the match to TRBD1 covers 7 bases. V was clipped by 5 bases and J by 10 bases; unmatched bases: 9. CDR1 MNHEY and CDR2 SVGAGI come from the germline V gene. This CDR3 has 13 amino acids. This CDR3 reads CASSRQGQGAQYF. The CDR3 DNA is TGTGCCAGCAGTCGTCAGGGGCAGGGGGCGCAGTATTTT.

V and J are TRBV2 and TRBJ1-1; D gene unclear. The germline V gene has CDR1 SNHLY and CDR2 FYNNEI. V was trimmed by 0 bases and J by 10 bases, leaving 6 bases between them. The CDR3 sequence is 11 residues long. Written as DNA, the CDR3 is TGTGCCAGCAGTGAAGCGGGCAGAGCTTTCTTT. Translated, it gives CASSEAGRAFF.

V usage is TRBV21-1 and J usage is TRBJ2-5. TRBV21-1 is a pseudogene segment. This CDR3 has 19 amino acids. The CDR3, as DNA: TGTGCCAGCAGCCCAAAAGGAGGACACGGGTTAAGCCAACAAGAGACCCAGTACTTC. Amino acids: CASSPKGGHGLSQQETQYF.

V and J are TRBV15 and TRBJ1-1; D is possibly TRBD1 (5 bases). The germline V and J ends were trimmed by 0 bases and 4 bases, with 12 bases remaining between them. The CDR3 consists of 15 residues. Germline V lookup: CDR1 LNHNV, CDR2 YYDKDF (reference sequence). For the CDR3, the DNA is TGTGCCACCAGCAGAGATTTGTCGGGGGGCACTGAAGCTTTCTTT. Amino acid sequence: CATSRDLSGGTEAFF. Combining the CDR3 with reference TRBV15 and TRBJ1-1 gives the whole variable domain DAMVIQNPRYQVTQFGKPVTLSCSQTLNHNVMYWYQQKSSQAPKLLFHYYDKDFNNEADTPDNFQSRRPNTSFCFLDIRSPGLGDTAMYLCATSRDLSGGTEAFFGQGTRLTVV.

The chain joins TRBV9 to TRBJ2-1, with D maybe TRBD2 (5 bases). Germline CDR1 and CDR2: SGDLS and YYNGEE. The V end was cut by 0 bases, the J end by 6 bases, with 10 bases between. CDR3 length equals 14 residues. CDR3 amino acids: CASSVASGGNEQFF. CDR3 nucleotide sequence: TGTGCCAGCAGCGTAGCATCAGGAGGCAATGAGCAGTTCTTC.

The chain uses TRBV6-5 and TRBJ2-2; perhaps TRBD2 as D (6 bases). Germline values: CDR1 MNHEY, CDR2 SVGAGI. CDR3 length: 15 amino acids. Trimming removed 5 bases from V and 5 bases from J, with 15 bases in between. This CDR3 is CASSQLALGTGELFF. CDR3 DNA: TGTGCCAGCAGTCAACTAGCCCTAGGAACCGGGGAGCTGTTTTTT.

The chain joins TRBV15 to TRBJ1-6; maybe TRBD1 (5 bases). Germline V gives CDR1 LNHNV, CDR2 YYDKDF (reference sequence). The V end lost 3 bases, the J end lost 0 bases, and 18 bases lay between the germline ends. The CDR3 is 19 amino acids. DNA of the CDR3: TGTGCCACCAGCAGGGGGACCGGGACTCCGAGCTCCTATAATTCACCCCTCCACTTT. Translation: CATSRGTGTPSSYNSPLHF.

The chain carries TRBV19 and TRBJ2-1; TRBD2 matches 12 bases. This CDR3 contains 16 residues. Germline CDR1 LNHDA, CDR2 SQIVND (reference sequence). The junction had 11 bases not matched to a gene; V was cut back by 4 bases and J by 10 bases. The CDR3 region is CASSRGGVGLAGEQFF. CDR3 sequence (DNA): TGTGCCAGTAGTAGGGGTGGGGTGGGACTAGCGGGCGAGCAGTTCTTC.

This sequence joins TRBV5-4 and TRBJ2-7, with D tentatively TRBD1 or TRBD2 (6 bases each). Trimming took 3 bases from V and 3 from J, leaving 16 bases between them. The V gene's germline CDR1 is SGHNT and CDR2 YYREEE (reference sequence). The CDR3 totals 15 residues. CDR3 in DNA: TGTGCCAGCAGCTGGGGGAGGACAGCGAACTACGAGCAGTACTTC. Translated, it gives CASSWGRTANYEQYF. The whole variable domain, filled in from reference TRBV5-4 and TRBJ2-7, reads ETGVTQSPTHLIKTRGQQVTLRCSSQSGHNTVSWYQQALGQGPQFIFQYYREEENGRGNFPPRFSGLQFPNYSSELNVNALELDDSALYLCASSWGRTANYEQYFGPGTRLTVT.

The CDR3 here is CASSLSWETEAFF. CDR3 nucleotide sequence: TGTGCCAGCAGTTTATCGTGGGAGACTGAAGCTTTCTTT. The V call is TRBV27, the J call TRBJ1-1; no definite D call. Trimming shortened V by 0 bases and J by 5 bases, and 7 bases separated the two germline ends. Germline V gene data show CDR1 as MNHEY and CDR2 as SMNVEV (reference sequence). The CDR3 runs to 13 residues.

The rearrangement links TRBV7-8 to TRBJ2-7; D is perhaps TRBD1 or TRBD2 (5 bases each). The CDR3 is 14 amino acids. The V gene lost 6 bases and the J gene lost 2 bases, with 14 bases spanning the gap. Germline CDR1 SGHVS, CDR2 FQNEAQ. The CDR3 here is CASRTDRGAYEQYF. In DNA form, the CDR3 reads TGTGCCAGCAGGACCGACAGAGGGGCCTACGAGCAGTACTTC.

V and J are TRBV27 and TRBJ2-7, with 9 bases fitting TRBD1. The V gene end was trimmed by 10 bases and the J gene end by 5 bases; junction bases not matched to a gene: 9. The CDR3 covers 13 residues. Germline lookup yields CDR1 MNHEY and CDR2 SMNVEV (reference sequence). CDR3 region: CATRTGASNEQYF. In DNA form, the CDR3 reads TGTGCCACCCGGACAGGGGCATCGAACGAGCAGTACTTC.

The chain uses TRBV21-1 and TRBJ2-4; TRBD1, the table's D call, was not compared with the DNA. TRBV21-1 is given as a pseudogene. This CDR3 has 16 amino acids. For the CDR3, the DNA is TGTGCCAGCAGCCTCACACAGGGGGAAACCAAAAACATTCAGTACTTC. Translated, it gives CASSLTQGETKNIQYF.